Shown below are 10 T cell receptor beta chains from a single sample sequenced in a study of control samples from healthy donors and cancer patients. Here immunoSEQ multiplex PCR was the method, and the copy in TCRdb shows in-frame clones only, minus some. The table has about 150,000 clones, more than 90% seen once. Sequences were obtained from blood. The source is a young man in good health.

This CDR3 reads CSHRVVLDPGAEAFF. The DNA of the CDR3 is TGCAGCCATAGGGTGGTCTTAGACCCCGGGGCTGAAGCTTTCTTT. This sequence joins TRBV29-1 and TRBJ1-1, with unresolved D. Germline CDR1 reads SQVTM; CDR2 reads ANQGSEA. The CDR3 runs 15 residues. Trimming removed 8 bases from V and 6 bases from J, with 25 bases in between.

The chain joins TRBV7-2 to TRBJ1-4; D is uncertain. CDR1 SGHTA and CDR2 FQGNSA come from the germline V gene. The V end lost 1 base, the J end lost 3 bases, and 9 bases lay between the germline ends. This CDR3 has 15 amino acids. The chain's CDR3 is CASSLVMAANEKLFF. CDR3 nucleotides: TGTGCCAGCAGCTTAGTAATGGCAGCTAATGAAAAACTGTTTTTT.

This chain joins TRBV9 and TRBJ1-3, with D possibly being TRBD1 (5 bases). V lost 3 bases to trimming and J lost 6 bases, with 13 bases between them. Germline CDR1 and CDR2: SGDLS and YYNGEE. The CDR3 extends over 14 amino acids. The CDR3 region has the DNA TGTGCCAGCAGCGAAGGGGCTTCGGTAAACACCATATATTTT. Translating it yields CASSEGASVNTIYF. Using reference TRBV9 and TRBJ1-3 for the parts outside the CDR3, the full variable domain is DSGVTQTPKHLITATGQRVTLRCSPRSGDLSVYWYQQSLDQGLQFLIQYYNGEERAKGNILERFSAQQFPDLHSELNLSSLELGDSALYFCASSEGASVNTIYFGEGSWLTVV.

The V gene is TRBV24-1, the J gene TRBJ2-1; D unresolved. CDR3 length: 19 amino acids. V lost 2 bases and J lost 0, with 19 bases in between. The germline gives CDR1 KGHDR, CDR2 SFDVKD. The CDR3 coding sequence is TGTGCCACCAGTGATTCGAGCGAGCGACGTTCTAGCTCCTACAATGAGCAGTTCTTC. As protein: CATSDSSERRSSSYNEQFF.

This chain connects TRBV6-6 to TRBJ2-3, with no clear D. Per germline, CDR1 MNHNY and CDR2 SVGAGI (reference sequence). V shed 2 bases and J shed 1 base, with 10 bases lying between them. The CDR3 has 15 residues. This chain's CDR3 is CASSYHPRGTDTQYF. CDR3 nucleotides: TGTGCCAGCAGTTACCACCCTAGGGGCACAGATACGCAGTATTTT.

The chain joins TRBV21-1 to TRBJ1-5. TRBV21-1 is termed a pseudogene. The length of the CDR3 is 12 residues. CDR3 protein: CASSKGEKPQHF. In nucleotides, the CDR3 is TGTGCCAGCAGCAAGGGGGAGAAGCCCCAGCATTTT.

The CDR3 loop reads CASSFQQANQPQHF. In nucleotides, the CDR3 is TGTGCCAGCAGTTTCCAGCAGGCAAATCAGCCCCAGCATTTT. This chain connects TRBV28 to TRBJ1-5, with D unclear. Per germline, CDR1 MDHEN and CDR2 SYDVKM. CDR3 length equals 14 residues. V shed 3 bases and J shed 4 bases, with 10 bases lying between them.

The CDR3 here is CASSLFGQGDTDTQYF. CDR3 nucleotides: TGTGCCAGCAGCTTGTTTGGACAGGGGGACACAGATACGCAGTATTTT. The chain links TRBV5-4 to TRBJ2-3, with 10 bases identical to TRBD1. Trimming took 1 base from V and 2 from J; bases not matched to a gene: 4. Germline values: CDR1 SGHNT, CDR2 YYREEE (reference sequence). This CDR3 spans 16 amino acids.

The chain recombines TRBV24-1 with TRBJ2-3; a weak D match, TRBD1 (7 bases). The germline V and J ends were trimmed by 6 bases and 1 base, with 10 bases remaining between them. In germline, CDR1 is KGHDR, CDR2 SFDVKD. The CDR3 covers 14 residues. The CDR3 sequence is CATSIRGGTDTQYF. CDR3 sequence (DNA): TGTGCCACCAGTATCAGGGGGGGCACAGATACGCAGTATTTT.

In this sample, this clone turned up once. At the DNA level, this CDR3 is encoded by other sequences in the same sample as well. The chain couples TRBV5-4 to TRBJ2-6, with a possible D match to TRBD1 (6 bases). Per germline, CDR1 SGHNT and CDR2 YYREEE (reference sequence). V lost 2 bases and J lost 4, with 10 bases in between. The CDR3 is 15 amino acids. In DNA, the CDR3 is TGTGCCAGCAGCTTTCAGGGGTCCGGGGCCAACGTCCTGACTTTC. Translated: CASSFQGSGANVLTF.